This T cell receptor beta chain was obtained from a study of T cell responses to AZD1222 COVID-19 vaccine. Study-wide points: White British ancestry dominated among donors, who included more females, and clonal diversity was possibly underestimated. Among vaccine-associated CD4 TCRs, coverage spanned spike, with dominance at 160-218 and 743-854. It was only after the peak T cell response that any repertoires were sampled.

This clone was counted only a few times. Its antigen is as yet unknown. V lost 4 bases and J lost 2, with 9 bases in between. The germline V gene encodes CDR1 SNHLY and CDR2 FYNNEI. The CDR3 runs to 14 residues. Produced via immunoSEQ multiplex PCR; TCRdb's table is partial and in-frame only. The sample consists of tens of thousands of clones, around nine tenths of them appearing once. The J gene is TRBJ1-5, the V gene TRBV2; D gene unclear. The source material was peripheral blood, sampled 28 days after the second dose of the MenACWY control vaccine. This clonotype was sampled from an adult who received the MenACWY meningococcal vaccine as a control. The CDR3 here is CASSGISGNQPQHF. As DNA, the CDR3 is TGTGCCAGCAGTGGTATCTCCGGCAATCAGCCCCAGCATTTT.